This TCR beta chain was profiled in a study of OX40 agonist ivuxolimab in advanced cancers. Overall study findings and caveats: Expanded clones were, on average, more numerous among CD8+ T cells than CD4+. Partly responding patients at 0.1-3.0 mg/kg showed some of the smallest clonal expansion.

A note on this clone: The antigen is unknown.

Patients who had autoimmune disease history or got systemic immunosuppression were left out. The method was immunoSEQ multiplex PCR; TCRdb's version includes in-frame clones alone and lacks a portion of them. The repertoire has 85,000 to 120,000 clones, over 75% of them found once; the top ten carry around 0.5%. Trimming shortened V by 6 bases and J by 6 bases, and 10 bases separated the two germline ends. CDR3 length: 12 residues. Germline CDR1 WSHSY, CDR2 SAAADI. The sample consisted of CD4+ or CD8+ T cells sorted from blood, taken in a trial of the OX40 agonist ivuxolimab. The chain has TRBV10-2 and TRBJ2-3; D is ambiguous. This clonotype originated in an adult with an advanced solid tumor such as melanoma, head and neck, liver or kidney cancer. The CDR3: CASRDLKDTQYF. The DNA of the CDR3 is TGCGCCAGCAGGGACCTAAAGGATACGCAGTATTTT.